This entry lists 31 T cell receptor beta chains sequenced from one sample in a study of identifying expanded T cells in peripheral blood. This table comes from immunoSEQ multiplex PCR, and its TCRdb copy is limited to in-frame clones, with some not included. The repertoire holds 100,000 or so clones, with roughly 90% as singletons. The sequencing sample was made of blood. All receptors come from a person aged 18 to 75 in good health.

This clone was observed a single time. This chain joins TRBV11-3 and TRBJ2-1, with TRBD2 identical over 11 bases. CDR1 is SGHNT, CDR2 YENEEA, per germline. The CDR3 runs 14 residues. V lost 4 bases and J lost 6; bases outside the gene matches: 2. The CDR3 is CASSSGLAGNEQFF. In DNA form, the CDR3 reads TGTGCCAGCAGCTCCGGACTAGCGGGCAATGAGCAGTTCTTC. The full variable domain, completed using reference TRBV11-3 and TRBJ2-1, is EAGVVQSPRYKIIEKKQPVAFWCNPISGHNTLYWYLQNLGQGPELLIRYENEEAVDDSQLPKDRFSAERLKGVDSTLKIQPAELGDSAVYLCASSSGLAGNEQFFGPGTRLTVL.

The chain combines TRBV10-3 with TRBJ2-5; 10 bases map to TRBD1. The trim removed 4 bases at V and 5 bases at J, leaving 13 bases unmatched. Per germline, CDR1 ENHRY and CDR2 SYGVKD. The CDR3 sequence is 17 residues long. The CDR3 loop reads CAISATGGARSFETQYF. For the CDR3, the DNA is TGTGCCATCAGTGCGACAGGGGGCGCGAGGTCTTTTGAGACCCAGTACTTC.

The chain links TRBV9 to TRBJ2-3; D could derive from TRBD1 or TRBD2 (5 bases each). V gave up 3 bases and J gave up 0 bases, with 11 bases separating them. The CDR3 length is 15 residues. The germline V gene has CDR1 SGDLS and CDR2 YYNGEE. The CDR3 nucleotides are TGTGCCAGCAGCGCCGGGACGGTTAGCACAGATACGCAGTATTTT. This codes for CASSAGTVSTDTQYF.

Only one count was recorded for this clone. This chain connects TRBV7-2 to TRBJ1-3; D is undetermined. Trimming stripped 5 bases from V and 0 bases from J, with 14 bases between. CDR3 length: 16 amino acids. Germline values: CDR1 SGHTA, CDR2 FQGNSA. The CDR3 protein is CASSPPGAYSGNTIYF. The DNA for the CDR3 is TGTGCCAGCAGCCCCCCCGGAGCCTACTCTGGAAACACCATATATTTT.

The rearrangement joins TRBV13 to TRBJ2-7, with 9 positions matching TRBD1. Losses at the gene ends were 0 bases for V and 4 bases for J; bases not matched to a gene: 4. Germline CDR1 is PRHDT and CDR2 is FYEKMQ (reference sequence). The CDR3 loop spans 15 amino acids. The CDR3 DNA is TGTGCCAGCAGCTTAGGTCGGGACAGGGTTTACGAGCAGTACTTC. Protein product: CASSLGRDRVYEQYF.

Turning to this clone: The sample holds other DNA sequences that translate to the same CDR3. The chain couples TRBV14 to TRBJ1-3, with D uncertain. Germline-derived CDR1 and CDR2 are SGHDN and FVKESK. The CDR3 runs 13 residues. Trimming left V 6 bases short and J 2 bases short, with 8 bases between. CDR3 residues: CASRRTAGNTIYF. The CDR3 nucleotides are TGTGCCAGCAGGCGGACTGCTGGAAACACCATATATTTT.

The gene calls are TRBV7-8 and TRBJ1-2, with a weak D call TRBD1 (6 bases). CDR1 SGHVS and CDR2 FQNEAQ come from the germline V gene. V was pared by 1 base and J by 7 bases, with 7 bases between. The CDR3 has 12 amino acids. The DNA of the CDR3 is TGTGCCAGCAGCTTAGGCAGGGGTGGCTACACCTTC. Translation: CASSLGRGGYTF.

The chain joins TRBV20-1 to TRBJ1-2, with D uncertain. The V end lost 6 bases, the J end lost 6 bases, and 8 bases lay between the germline ends. The CDR3 spans 10 residues. Germline assignment: CDR1 DFQATT and CDR2 SNEGSKA (reference sequence). Here the CDR3 reads CSAGRDGYTF. CDR3 DNA sequence: TGCAGTGCAGGGAGGGATGGCTACACCTTC.

The V call is TRBV5-6, the J call TRBJ1-5, with a possible D match to TRBD1 (5 bases). CDR1 is SGHDT and CDR2 is YYEEEE in the germline V gene. The CDR3 covers 14 residues. Between the trimmed V and J ends, which lost 0 bases and 10 bases, there was a span of 14 bases. CDR3: CASSLGVGGHPQHF. CDR3 DNA: TGTGCCAGCAGCTTGGGGGTCGGGGGTCACCCCCAGCATTTT.

The J gene is TRBJ2-7, the V gene TRBV20-1; the D is unclear. The CDR3 contains 11 residues. The germline V and J ends were trimmed by 6 bases and 6 bases, with 12 bases remaining between them. Germline V gene data show CDR1 as DFQATT and CDR2 as SNEGSKA (reference sequence). CDR3 nucleotide sequence: TGCAGTGCGGCCCCGTTTGGCGAGCAGTACTTC. This translates into CSAAPFGEQYF.

The chain employs TRBV11-1 and TRBJ2-1; 9 positions match TRBD2. With V trimmed by 6 bases and J by 9 bases, 9 bases remained unmatched. Germline assignment: CDR1 SGHAT and CDR2 FQDESV (reference sequence). CDR3 length: 14 residues. CDR3 loop: CASRRGGASGEQFF. The CDR3 DNA sequence: TGTGCCAGCAGGCGGGGGGGAGCCTCCGGTGAGCAGTTCTTC.

CDR3 amino acids: CASSLANYEQYF. Written as DNA, the CDR3 is TGTGCCAGCAGCTTAGCCAACTACGAGCAGTACTTC. The V gene is TRBV7-9, the J gene TRBJ2-7; D call uncertain. Germline values: CDR1 SEHNR, CDR2 FQNEAQ (reference sequence). The V end lost 0 bases, the J end lost 3 bases, and 3 bases lay between the germline ends. The CDR3 length is 12 residues.

The table lists this clone with a few counts. This sequence joins TRBV6-5 and TRBJ1-5; D is ambiguous. V was cut by 2 bases and J by 10 bases, with 9 bases left in between. This CDR3 spans 12 amino acids. Germline assignment: CDR1 MNHEY and CDR2 SVGAGI. CDR3 region: CASSYPGHPQHF. CDR3 sequence (DNA): TGTGCCAGCAGTTACCCGGGTCACCCCCAGCATTTT.

The chain joins TRBV5-5 to TRBJ2-4, with 10 nucleotides matching TRBD1. CDR1 is SGHKS, CDR2 YYEKEE, per germline (reference sequence). The CDR3 covers 15 residues. V trimming: 6 bases; J trimming: 3 bases; junction bases outside the gene matches: 6. The CDR3 DNA reads as TGTGCCAGCACCAGACAGGGGGCCATCAAAAACATTCAGTACTTC. Residues: CASTRQGAIKNIQYF.

The CDR3 loop is CASSPGLWQPQHF. The DNA for the CDR3 is TGTGCCAGCAGCCCGGGACTATGGCAGCCCCAGCATTTT. The chain links TRBV7-2 to TRBJ1-5; weak D call: TRBD1 (5 bases). Germline CDR1 reads SGHTA; CDR2 reads FQGNSA. The length of the CDR3 is 13 residues. V lost 5 bases and J 7 bases, leaving 12 bases between the germline ends.

The rearrangement links TRBV6-5 to TRBJ1-2; perhaps TRBD1 as D (5 bases). The CDR3 spans 11 residues. Trimming stripped 11 bases from V and 7 bases from J, with 14 bases between. Germline CDR1 reads MNHEY; CDR2 reads SVGAGI. DNA for the CDR3: TGTGCCGGTCAGGGCCGGAGTGGCTACACCTTC. Translated, it gives CAGQGRSGYTF.

This clone was detected once. The chain recombines TRBV5-6 with TRBJ2-4, with D possibly being TRBD2 (6 bases). From germline, CDR1 is SGHDT and CDR2 YYEEEE. CDR3 length equals 14 residues. Trimming shortened V by 3 bases and J by 7 bases, and 14 bases separated the two germline ends. The CDR3 DNA sequence: TGTGCCAGCAGCTGGGGATGGGGAGGTAACATTCAGTACTTC. Translating gives CASSWGWGGNIQYF.

The CDR3 DNA sequence: TGTGCCAGCAGCTCGACAGCCGCCGGAGCTAACTATGGCTACACCTTC. Residues: CASSSTAAGANYGYTF. The V gene is TRBV7-2, the J gene TRBJ1-2, with D perhaps matching TRBD1 (5 bases). CDR3 length equals 16 residues. The V and J ends lost 4 bases and 0 bases respectively, with 15 bases between them. Germline V gives CDR1 SGHTA, CDR2 FQGNSA.

The CDR3 region has the DNA TGTGCCAGCAGCTTAGGGACAGGGGAGGACGAGCAGTACTTC. It translates to CASSLGTGEDEQYF. This chain connects TRBV7-2 to TRBJ2-7, with 9 bases fitting TRBD1. Germline V gives CDR1 SGHTA, CDR2 FQGNSA. The length of the CDR3 is 14 residues. Trimming took 1 base from V and 5 from J; bases not matched to a gene: 3. Full variable domain (rest looked up from reference TRBV7-2 and TRBJ2-7): GAGVSQSPSNKVTEKGKDVELRCDPISGHTALYWYRQSLGQGLEFLIYFQGNSAPDKSGLPSDRFSAERTGGSVSTLTIQRTQQEDSAVYLCASSLGTGEDEQYFGPGTRLTVT.

V usage is TRBV7-7 and J usage is TRBJ1-4; a weak D match, TRBD1 (5 bases). Germline V gene data show CDR1 as SSHAT and CDR2 as FNYEAQ (reference sequence). V was trimmed by 5 bases and J by 8 bases, leaving 12 bases between them. The CDR3 has 13 amino acids. In DNA, the CDR3 is TGTGCCAGCAGCCAGGGACTTCGGGAAAAACTGTTTTTT. It specifies CASSQGLREKLFF.

The chain combines TRBV27 with TRBJ1-1; 8 bases align to TRBD1. Germline CDR1 reads MNHEY; CDR2 reads SMNVEV (reference sequence). The CDR3 covers 13 residues. Trimming removed 4 bases from V and 4 bases from J; junction bases left unmatched: 2. The CDR3 DNA reads TGTGCCAGCAGTTCCGGACAGGGCACTGAAGCTTTCTTT. Residues: CASSSGQGTEAFF.

V usage is TRBV5-1 and J usage is TRBJ2-2, with D perhaps matching TRBD2 (7 bases). The V end lost 0 bases, the J end lost 2 bases, and 11 bases lay between the germline ends. In germline, CDR1 is SGHRS, CDR2 YFSETQ. The CDR3 totals 16 residues. The CDR3 DNA sequence: TGCGCCAGCAGCTTGGCGGGGGGCGGTAACACCGGGGAGCTGTTTTTT. Its translation is CASSLAGGGNTGELFF.

The genes are TRBV19 and TRBJ2-4; 8 positions match TRBD1. The CDR3 is made up of 20 amino acids. Germline V lookup: CDR1 LNHDA, CDR2 SQIVND (reference sequence). V trimming: 4 bases; J trimming: 0 bases; junction bases outside the gene matches: 17. CDR3 protein: CASSTTSRQGTTLAKNIQYF. The DNA of the CDR3 is TGTGCCAGTAGTACCACCAGCCGACAGGGGACCACACTAGCCAAAAACATTCAGTACTTC.

The gene calls are TRBV5-4 and TRBJ2-5, with D perhaps TRBD1 or TRBD2 (6 bases each). This CDR3 spans 13 amino acids. Germline V gene lookup returns CDR1 SGHNT and CDR2 YYREEE (reference sequence). Trimming took 2 bases from V and 4 from J, leaving 9 bases between them. Here the CDR3 reads CASSLGGPETQYF. CDR3 DNA: TGTGCCAGCAGCTTAGGGGGGCCAGAGACCCAGTACTTC.

The rearrangement uses TRBV7-9 and TRBJ1-2, with 9 positions matching TRBD1. V gave up 3 bases and J gave up 8 bases; unmatched junction bases: 13. The CDR3 is made up of 16 amino acids. CDR1 SEHNR and CDR2 FQNEAQ come from the germline V gene (reference sequence). The CDR3, as DNA: TGTGCCAGCAGCTTCGATGGGGACAGGGTTCTGGTGGGCTACACCTTC. It is translated as CASSFDGDRVLVGYTF.

V gene TRBV11-2 combines with J gene TRBJ2-4; D gene uncertain. Looked up from germline, CDR1 is SGHAT and CDR2 is FQNNGV. V lost 8 bases and J lost 1, with 6 bases in between. This CDR3 comprises 12 residues. The CDR3 is CASGWAKNIQYF. Written as DNA, the CDR3 is TGTGCCAGCGGCTGGGCCAAAAACATTCAGTACTTC.

CDR3 in amino acids: CSVRRGEKLFF. The CDR3 DNA reads TGCAGTGTCAGGCGGGGTGAAAAACTGTTTTTT. The chain recombines TRBV20-1 with TRBJ1-4; no clear D. Trimming pared 7 bases from V and 7 bases from J, leaving 10 bases between. The CDR3 extends over 11 amino acids. CDR1 is DFQATT and CDR2 is SNEGSKA in the germline V gene (reference sequence).

The J gene is TRBJ1-5, the V gene TRBV5-6, with D hard to call. Trimming left V 3 bases short and J 4 bases short, with 20 bases between. This CDR3 region has 17 residues. Germline lookup yields CDR1 SGHDT and CDR2 YYEEEE. CDR3 sequence reads: CASSSSVGPKRNQPQHF. CDR3 DNA sequence: TGTGCCAGCAGCTCATCCGTGGGTCCCAAAAGGAATCAGCCCCAGCATTTT.

The rearrangement links TRBV19 to TRBJ1-1, with 7 bases that match TRBD1. Per germline, CDR1 LNHDA and CDR2 SQIVND (reference sequence). The CDR3 runs 18 residues. The junction had 19 bases not matched to a gene; V was cut back by 9 bases and J by 0 bases. The CDR3 DNA follows: TGTGCCAGCAAGTATGGAGGGGTGACAGGGCCCATGAACACTGAAGCTTTCTTT. Protein product: CASKYGGVTGPMNTEAFF. Based on the CDR3 plus reference TRBV19 and TRBJ1-1, the full variable domain is DGGITQSPKYLFRKEGQNVTLSCEQNLNHDAMYWYRQDPGQGLRLIYYSQIVNDFQKGDIAEGYSVSREKKESFPLTVTSAQKNPTAFYLCASKYGGVTGPMNTEAFFGQGTRLTVV.

V and J are TRBV7-2 and TRBJ1-6; a possible D gene is TRBD1 (6 bases). Trimming cost V 5 bases and J 7 bases, with 15 bases left between them. Germline CDR1 is SGHTA and CDR2 is FQGNSA. This CDR3 contains 15 residues. CDR3 sequence reads: CASSPQGGGNSPLHF. In nucleotides, the CDR3 is TGTGCCAGCAGCCCACAGGGTGGAGGGAATTCACCCCTCCACTTT.

The chain carries TRBV18 and TRBJ2-1; D is perhaps TRBD1 (7 bases). Per the germline V gene, CDR1 is KGHSH and CDR2 is LQKENI. The CDR3 loop spans 13 amino acids. With 6 bases removed from V and 10 bases from J, the gap between germline ends came to 16 bases. For the CDR3, the DNA is TGTGCCAGCTCGCTGGGACAGCGGGCAGAGCAGTTCTTC. This gives the protein CASSLGQRAEQFF.